Below, 10 T cell receptor beta chains from the same sample are listed, as sequenced in a study of glioma-infiltrating T cells after dendritic cell vaccination. Time point specified: after dendritic cell vaccination, including at tumor progression/relapse. The protocol was immunoSEQ multiplex PCR, while the TCRdb copy is restricted to in-frame clones and leaves out a portion. The sample lists approximately 85,000 clones, roughly 85% occurring once. The source material was blood, sampled after dendritic cell vaccination. The receptors derive from a human donor with glioblastoma.

V and J are TRBV28 and TRBJ2-7; D is perhaps TRBD2 (7 bases). This CDR3 has 15 amino acids. V shed 5 bases and J shed 2 bases, with 16 bases lying between them. The germline CDR1 and CDR2 sequences are MDHEN and SYDVKM. CDR3 DNA sequence: TGTGCCAGCAGTCCGAGTCCGGGGGGCACCTACGAGCAGTACTTC. This encodes CASSPSPGGTYEQYF.

This chain connects TRBV9 to TRBJ1-6; D is uncertain. There are 18 residues in the CDR3. Germline loops: CDR1 SGDLS, CDR2 YYNGEE. V gave up 0 bases and J gave up 0 bases, with 13 bases separating them. The CDR3 sequence is CASSVGAGPLSYNSPLHF. Written as DNA, the CDR3 is TGTGCCAGCAGCGTAGGTGCAGGTCCTCTCTCCTATAATTCACCCCTCCACTTT. Based on the CDR3 plus reference TRBV9 and TRBJ1-6, the full variable domain is DSGVTQTPKHLITATGQRVTLRCSPRSGDLSVYWYQQSLDQGLQFLIQYYNGEERAKGNILERFSAQQFPDLHSELNLSSLELGDSALYFCASSVGAGPLSYNSPLHFGNGTRLTVT.

The rearrangement links TRBV20-1 to TRBJ2-5; no definite D call. Between the trimmed V and J ends, which lost 5 bases and 3 bases, there was a span of 4 bases. The CDR3 covers 10 residues. Germline lookup yields CDR1 DFQATT and CDR2 SNEGSKA (reference sequence). The CDR3 DNA follows: TGCAGTGCTTTAAAAGAGACCCAGTACTTC. Residues: CSALKETQYF.

This chain connects TRBV5-1 to TRBJ1-5; 9 nucleotides agree with TRBD1. The germline CDR1 and CDR2 sequences are SGHRS and YFSETQ. Trimming took 1 base from V and 7 from J; bases not matched to a gene: 12. The CDR3 sequence is 17 residues long. CDR3 protein: CASSLHPRTGANQPQHF. The CDR3 nucleotides read TGCGCCAGCAGCTTGCACCCTCGGACAGGGGCGAACCAGCCCCAGCATTTT.

The rearrangement joins TRBV7-2 to TRBJ2-5, with TRBD2 matching 8 bases. The CDR3 totals 14 residues. The J segment lost 5 bases and the V segment lost 4 bases, leaving 6 bases of the junction unmatched. Germline CDR1 and CDR2: SGHTA and FQGNSA. CDR3 coding DNA: TGTGCCAGCAGCTCAGGACTAGCTTGGGAGACCCAGTACTTC. Translating gives CASSSGLAWETQYF.

This chain joins TRBV20-1 and TRBJ1-1, with TRBD1 as a possible D gene (6 bases). Germline values: CDR1 DFQATT, CDR2 SNEGSKA (reference sequence). The ends were cut back, 5 bases at V and 11 bases at J, with 15 bases in the middle. The CDR3 has 11 residues. CDR3 in amino acids: CSALQGVEAFF. The CDR3 DNA follows: TGCAGTGCTTTACAGGGCGTAGAGGCTTTCTTT.

The chain combines TRBV28 with TRBJ2-5; 16 nucleotides agree with TRBD2. Germline V gives CDR1 MDHEN, CDR2 SYDVKM. V trimming: 3 bases; J trimming: 2 bases; junction bases outside the gene matches: 12. The CDR3 contains 20 residues. In nucleotides, the CDR3 is TGTGCCAGCAGTTTCGCTCCTGGGACTAGCGGGAGGGAACTACAAGAGACCCAGTACTTC. This sequence encodes CASSFAPGTSGRELQETQYF.

With regard to this clone: Other DNA sequences from this sample encode an identical CDR3 as well. This chain uses TRBV5-1 with TRBJ1-1, with TRBD1 as a possible D gene (5 bases). The CDR3 contains 13 residues. The V gene's germline CDR1 is SGHRS and CDR2 YFSETQ. The ends were cut back, 1 base at V and 3 bases at J, with 7 bases in the middle. The CDR3 DNA follows: TGCGCCAGCAGCTTGACAGGTTACACTGAAGCTTTCTTT. Translating gives CASSLTGYTEAFF. Using reference TRBV5-1 and TRBJ1-1 for the parts outside the CDR3, the full variable domain is KAGVTQTPRYLIKTRGQQVTLSCSPISGHRSVSWYQQTPGQGLQFLFEYFSETQRNKGNFPGRFSGRQFSNSRSEMNVSTLELGDSALYLCASSLTGYTEAFFGQGTRLTVV.

This sequence joins TRBV18 and TRBJ2-5; TRBD1 matches at 7 bases. The CDR3 is 17 amino acids. The V segment lost 2 bases and the J segment 5 bases; nucleotides outside the gene matches: 14. The germline CDR1 and CDR2 sequences are KGHSH and LQKENI. The CDR3 is CASSPEEQGTFGETQYF. The DNA for the CDR3 is TGTGCCAGCTCACCAGAAGAACAGGGGACGTTTGGGGAGACCCAGTACTTC.

The V gene is TRBV5-4, the J gene TRBJ1-4, with D possibly TRBD1 on 6 matching bases. The germline V gene encodes CDR1 SGHNT and CDR2 YYREEE (reference sequence). The CDR3 sequence is 15 residues long. The V gene lost 0 bases and the J gene lost 5 bases, with 11 bases spanning the gap. CDR3: CASSLEGGGNEKLFF. The CDR3 DNA follows: TGTGCCAGCAGCTTGGAGGGGGGGGGAAATGAAAAACTGTTTTTT.